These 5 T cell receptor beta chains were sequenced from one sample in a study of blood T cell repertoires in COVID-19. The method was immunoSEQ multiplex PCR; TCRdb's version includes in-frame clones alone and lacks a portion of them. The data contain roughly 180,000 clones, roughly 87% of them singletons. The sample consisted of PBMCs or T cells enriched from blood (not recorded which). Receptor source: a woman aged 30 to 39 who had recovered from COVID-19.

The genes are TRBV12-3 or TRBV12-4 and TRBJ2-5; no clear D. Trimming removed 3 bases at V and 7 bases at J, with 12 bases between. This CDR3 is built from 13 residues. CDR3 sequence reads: CASSFGQVGTQYF. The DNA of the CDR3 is TGTGCCAGCAGTTTCGGCCAGGTGGGGACCCAGTACTTC.

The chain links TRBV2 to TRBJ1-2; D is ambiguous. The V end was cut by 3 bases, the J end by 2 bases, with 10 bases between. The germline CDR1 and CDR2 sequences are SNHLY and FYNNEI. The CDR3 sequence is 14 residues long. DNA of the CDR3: TGTGCCAGCAGTGATGTTTTCGGGAACTATGGCTACACCTTC. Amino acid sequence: CASSDVFGNYGYTF.

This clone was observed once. In nucleotides, the CDR3 is TGTGCCAGCAGCCAAGATTTGGTGGAGAATGAGCAGTTCTTC. It yields the protein CASSQDLVENEQFF. The chain employs TRBV14 and TRBJ2-1; D gene unclear. Trimming took off 0 bases at V and 7 bases at J, with 10 bases between the two ends. Looked up from germline, CDR1 is SGHDN and CDR2 is FVKESK. The CDR3 extends over 14 amino acids.

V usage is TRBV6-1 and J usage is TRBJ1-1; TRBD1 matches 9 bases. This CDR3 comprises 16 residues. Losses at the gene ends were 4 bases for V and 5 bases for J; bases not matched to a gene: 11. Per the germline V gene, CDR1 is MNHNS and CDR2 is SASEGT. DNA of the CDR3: TGTGCCAGCAGTGCCTATACAGGGGGCGGAGGGACTGAAGCTTTCTTT. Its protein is CASSAYTGGGGTEAFF.

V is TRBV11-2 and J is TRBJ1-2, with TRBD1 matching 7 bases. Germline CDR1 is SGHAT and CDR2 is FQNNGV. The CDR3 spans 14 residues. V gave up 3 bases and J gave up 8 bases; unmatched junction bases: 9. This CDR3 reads CASSFGRGFGGYTF. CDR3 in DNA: TGTGCCAGCAGCTTCGGCAGGGGGTTCGGGGGCTACACCTTC.